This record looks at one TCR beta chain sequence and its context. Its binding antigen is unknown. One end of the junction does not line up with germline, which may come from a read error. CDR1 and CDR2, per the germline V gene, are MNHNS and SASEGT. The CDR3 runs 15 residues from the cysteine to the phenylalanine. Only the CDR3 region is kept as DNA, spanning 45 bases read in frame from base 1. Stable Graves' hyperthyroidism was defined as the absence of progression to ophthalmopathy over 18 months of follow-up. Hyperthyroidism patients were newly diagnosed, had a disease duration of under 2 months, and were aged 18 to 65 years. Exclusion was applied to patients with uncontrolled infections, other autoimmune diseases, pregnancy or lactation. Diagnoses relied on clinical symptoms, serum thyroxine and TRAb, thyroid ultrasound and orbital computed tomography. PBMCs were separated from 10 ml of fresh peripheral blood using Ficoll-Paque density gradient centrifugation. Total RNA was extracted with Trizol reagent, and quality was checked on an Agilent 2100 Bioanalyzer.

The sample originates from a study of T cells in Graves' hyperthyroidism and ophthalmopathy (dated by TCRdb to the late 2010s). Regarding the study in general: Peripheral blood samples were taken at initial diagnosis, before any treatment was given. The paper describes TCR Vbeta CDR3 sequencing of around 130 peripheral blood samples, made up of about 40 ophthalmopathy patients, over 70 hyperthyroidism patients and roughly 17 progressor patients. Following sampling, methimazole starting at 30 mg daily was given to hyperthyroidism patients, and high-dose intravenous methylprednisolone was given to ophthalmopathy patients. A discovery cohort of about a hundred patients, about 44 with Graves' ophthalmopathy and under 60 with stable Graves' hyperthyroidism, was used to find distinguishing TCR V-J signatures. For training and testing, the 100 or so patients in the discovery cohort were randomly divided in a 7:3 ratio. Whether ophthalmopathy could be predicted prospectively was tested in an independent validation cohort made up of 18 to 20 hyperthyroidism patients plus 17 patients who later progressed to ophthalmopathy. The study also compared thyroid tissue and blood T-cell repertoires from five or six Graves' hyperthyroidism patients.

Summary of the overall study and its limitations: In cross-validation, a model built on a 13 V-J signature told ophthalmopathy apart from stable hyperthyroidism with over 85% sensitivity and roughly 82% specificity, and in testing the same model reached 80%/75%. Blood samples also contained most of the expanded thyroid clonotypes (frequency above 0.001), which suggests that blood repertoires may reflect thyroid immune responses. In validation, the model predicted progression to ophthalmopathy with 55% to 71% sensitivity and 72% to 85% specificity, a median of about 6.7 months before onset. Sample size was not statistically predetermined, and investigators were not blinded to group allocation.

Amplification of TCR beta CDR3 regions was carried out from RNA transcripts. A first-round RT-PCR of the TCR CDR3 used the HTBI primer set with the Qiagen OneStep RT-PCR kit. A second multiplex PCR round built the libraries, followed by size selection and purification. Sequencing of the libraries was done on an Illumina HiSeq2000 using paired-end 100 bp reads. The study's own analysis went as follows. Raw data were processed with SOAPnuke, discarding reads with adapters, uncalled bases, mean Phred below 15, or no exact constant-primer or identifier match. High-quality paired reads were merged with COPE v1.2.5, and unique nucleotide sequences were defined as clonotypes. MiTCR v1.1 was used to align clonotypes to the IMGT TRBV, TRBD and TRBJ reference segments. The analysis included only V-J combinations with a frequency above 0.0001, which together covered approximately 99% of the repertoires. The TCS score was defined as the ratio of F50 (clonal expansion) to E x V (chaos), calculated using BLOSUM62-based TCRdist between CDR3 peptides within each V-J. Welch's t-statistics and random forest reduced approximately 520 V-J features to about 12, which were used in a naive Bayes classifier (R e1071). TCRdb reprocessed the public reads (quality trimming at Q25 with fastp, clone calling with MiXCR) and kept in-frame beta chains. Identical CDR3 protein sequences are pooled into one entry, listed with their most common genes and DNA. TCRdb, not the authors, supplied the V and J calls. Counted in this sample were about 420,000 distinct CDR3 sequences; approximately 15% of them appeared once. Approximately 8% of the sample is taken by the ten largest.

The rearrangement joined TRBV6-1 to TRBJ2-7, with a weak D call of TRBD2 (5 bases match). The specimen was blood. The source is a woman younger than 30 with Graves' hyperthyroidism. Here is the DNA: TGTGCCAGCAGTGAAATCGGGGAATCGGGCTACGAGCAGTGCTTC. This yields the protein CASSEIGESGYEQCF.